The T cell receptor beta chain under discussion was sequenced for a study of cytomegalovirus exposure and HLA in healthy donors. Study findings and constraints: The availability of immune exposure information extended only to CMV serostatus. Later analysis identified 16,000 or so TCR beta sequences associated with HLA alleles, using a false discovery rate threshold of 0.05. Across HLA loci, a later analysis found differing TCR association rates, with DRB1 most and HLA-C fewest. Likely technical artifact: a cluster of highly shared sequence variants.

CDR3 length: 14 amino acids. The ends lost 1 base at V and 2 bases at J; junction bases unmatched: 1. CDR1 is SQVTM and CDR2 is ANQGSEA in the germline V gene. Regarding this clone: As yet, its antigen is unknown.

PCR employed 60 Vbeta and 13 Jbeta primers. TCRdb's copy holds only in-frame clones and misses some; the assay was immunoSEQ multiplex PCR. The sample has more than 200,000 clones, about 83% seen once. The receptor was derived from a man in his forties in good health and CMV-seronegative. The chain recombines TRBV29-1 with TRBJ2-7; 11 nucleotides align to TRBD1. The source material was PBMCs. CDR3 in amino acids: CSVEVGQGAYEQYF. CDR3 nucleotides: TGCAGCGTTGAAGTGGGACAGGGGGCCTACGAGCAGTACTTC.